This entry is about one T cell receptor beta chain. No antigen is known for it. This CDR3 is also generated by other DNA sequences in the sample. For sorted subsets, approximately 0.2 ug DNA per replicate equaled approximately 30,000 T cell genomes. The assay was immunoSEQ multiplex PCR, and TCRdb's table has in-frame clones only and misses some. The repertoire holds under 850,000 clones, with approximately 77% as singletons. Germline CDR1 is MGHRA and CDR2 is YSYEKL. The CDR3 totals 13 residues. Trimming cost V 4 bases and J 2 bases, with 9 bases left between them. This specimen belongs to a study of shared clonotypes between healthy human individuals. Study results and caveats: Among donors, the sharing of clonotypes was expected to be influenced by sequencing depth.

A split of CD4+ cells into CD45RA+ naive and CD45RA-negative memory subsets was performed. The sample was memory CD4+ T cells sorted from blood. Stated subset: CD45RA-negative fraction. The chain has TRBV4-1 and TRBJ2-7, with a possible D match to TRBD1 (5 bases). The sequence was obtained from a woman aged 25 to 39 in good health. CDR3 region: CASSLDSTYEQYF. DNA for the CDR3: TGCGCCAGCAGCCTTGACAGTACCTACGAGCAGTACTTC.